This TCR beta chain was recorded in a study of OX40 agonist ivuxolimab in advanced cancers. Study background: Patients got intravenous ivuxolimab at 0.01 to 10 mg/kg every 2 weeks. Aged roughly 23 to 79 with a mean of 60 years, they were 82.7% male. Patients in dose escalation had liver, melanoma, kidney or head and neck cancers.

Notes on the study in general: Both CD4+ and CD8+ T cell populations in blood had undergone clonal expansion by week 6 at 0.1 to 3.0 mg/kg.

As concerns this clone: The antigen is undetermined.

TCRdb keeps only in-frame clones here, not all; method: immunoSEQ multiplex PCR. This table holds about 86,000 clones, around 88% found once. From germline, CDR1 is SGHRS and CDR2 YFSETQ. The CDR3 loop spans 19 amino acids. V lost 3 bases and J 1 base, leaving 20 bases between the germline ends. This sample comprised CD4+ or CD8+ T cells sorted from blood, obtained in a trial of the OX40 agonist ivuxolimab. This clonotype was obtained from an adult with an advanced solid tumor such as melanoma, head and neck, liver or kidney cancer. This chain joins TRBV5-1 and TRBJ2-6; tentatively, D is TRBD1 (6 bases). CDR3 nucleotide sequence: TGCGCCAGCAGCTCACAGACAGGTACCTCCAGTTCTGGGGCCAACGTCCTGACTTTC. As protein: CASSSQTGTSSSGANVLTF.